These 19 T cell receptor beta chains were sequenced from one sample in a study of shared clonotypes between healthy human individuals. The protocol was immunoSEQ multiplex PCR, while the TCRdb copy is restricted to in-frame clones and leaves out a portion. Of about 2.3 million clones in the sample, approximately 90% are singletons; the top ten hold 0.37%. Sequenced input: naive CD4+ T cells from PBMCs. Subset: CD45RA+ positively selected. These receptors were collected from a man between 18 and 29 years old in good health. Some clones in this sample may be carry-over from other donors' samples.

The chain couples TRBV29-1 to TRBJ2-1; 13 nucleotides agree with TRBD2. Germline loops: CDR1 SQVTM, CDR2 ANQGSEA. J was trimmed by 0 bases and V by 4 bases; bases with no gene match: 3. The CDR3 spans 16 residues. The CDR3: CSVGRTSGSSYNEQFF. The CDR3 nucleotides are TGCAGCGTTGGGAGGACTAGCGGGAGCTCCTACAATGAGCAGTTCTTC.

In the case of this clone: Other DNA variants within this sample encode the same CDR3. The chain carries TRBV9 and TRBJ2-7; 9 bases agree with TRBD1. The CDR3 sequence is 15 residues long. V trimming: 0 bases; J trimming: 1 base; junction bases outside the gene matches: 2. Germline CDR1 and CDR2: SGDLS and YYNGEE. CDR3 amino acids: CASSVGGQGSYEQYF. The CDR3 DNA reads TGTGCCAGCAGCGTAGGGGGACAGGGATCCTACGAGCAGTACTTC.

CDR3 in amino acids: CASSGGGTYEQYF. Written as DNA, the CDR3 is TGTGCCAGCAGCGGTGGAGGAACCTACGAGCAGTACTTC. J is TRBJ2-7 and V is TRBV2, with D possibly being TRBD2 (5 bases). V was cut by 6 bases and J by 2 bases, with 11 bases left in between. CDR3 length equals 13 residues. The germline V gene encodes CDR1 SNHLY and CDR2 FYNNEI. Looking up the rest from reference TRBV2 and TRBJ2-7 gives the full variable domain: EPEVTQTPSHQVTQMGQEVILRCVPISNHLYFYWYRQILGQKVEFLVSFYNNEISEKSEIFDDQFSVERPDGSNFTLKIRSTKLEDSAMYFCASSGGGTYEQYFGPGTRLTVT.

This clone was observed a single time. The chain links TRBV5-1 to TRBJ2-5, with TRBD1 matching 7 bases. V trimming: 6 bases; J trimming: 0 bases; junction bases outside the gene matches: 8. Germline V gene lookup returns CDR1 SGHRS and CDR2 YFSETQ. This CDR3 has 15 amino acids. For the CDR3, the DNA is TGCGCCAGCACCGATTTACAGGGGCACCAAGAGACCCAGTACTTC. Translated: CASTDLQGHQETQYF.

V usage is TRBV19 and J usage is TRBJ2-3; 9 bases are shared with TRBD2. V was clipped by 7 bases and J by 0 bases; unmatched bases: 8. Germline V CDR1 and CDR2: LNHDA, SQIVND (reference sequence). The CDR3 extends over 16 amino acids. The CDR3 reads CASNGGRATSTDTQYF. The CDR3, as DNA: TGTGCCAGTAATGGCGGGAGGGCGACTAGCACAGATACGCAGTATTTT. Looking up the rest from reference TRBV19 and TRBJ2-3 gives the full variable domain: DGGITQSPKYLFRKEGQNVTLSCEQNLNHDAMYWYRQDPGQGLRLIYYSQIVNDFQKGDIAEGYSVSREKKESFPLTVTSAQKNPTAFYLCASNGGRATSTDTQYFGPGTRLTVL.

J is TRBJ2-1 and V is TRBV6-6; TRBD2 matches 8 bases. The germline V gene has CDR1 MNHNY and CDR2 SVGAGI (reference sequence). This CDR3 has 16 amino acids. With 5 bases clipped from V and 4 bases from J, the junction kept 10 bases outside the gene matches. The CDR3 nucleotides read TGTGCCAGCAGTCCCTTCGGGGTAGCGGGGTACAATGAGCAGTTCTTC. Translation gives CASSPFGVAGYNEQFF.

The chain recombines TRBV25-1 with TRBJ1-1, with D uncertain. The V end was cut by 7 bases, the J end by 0 bases, with 12 bases between. Germline values: CDR1 MGHDK, CDR2 SYGVNS. The CDR3 contains 14 residues. The CDR3 DNA reads as TGTGCCAGCATTCCCGCGGGTCTGAACACTGAAGCTTTCTTT. Encoded protein: CASIPAGLNTEAFF.

The chain joins TRBV5-1 to TRBJ2-3; D not certain. The CDR3 length is 13 residues. Trimming took 0 bases from V and 4 from J, leaving 6 bases between them. The germline V gene has CDR1 SGHRS and CDR2 YFSETQ. CDR3 in amino acids: CASSLEPADTQYF. CDR3 bases: TGCGCCAGCAGCTTGGAGCCGGCAGATACGCAGTATTTT.

Here the CDR3 DNA reads TGTGCCAGCAGCGTAGTAGGAGGACAGAAAACAGATACGCAGTATTTT. It encodes CASSVVGGQKTDTQYF. The V and J genes are TRBV9 and TRBJ2-3; TRBD1 might be the D (6 bases). The V end lost 0 bases, the J end lost 3 bases, and 14 bases lay between the germline ends. Germline-derived CDR1 and CDR2 are SGDLS and YYNGEE. The CDR3 is 16 residues long.

The rearrangement uses TRBV29-1 and TRBJ1-1; D remains ambiguous. Per the germline V gene, CDR1 is SQVTM and CDR2 is ANQGSEA. V shed 7 bases and J shed 7 bases, with 13 bases lying between them. This CDR3 has 11 amino acids. CDR3 sequence reads: CSAARDIEAFF. In DNA form, the CDR3 reads TGCAGCGCGGCCCGGGATATTGAAGCTTTCTTT.

As regards this clone: Since the CDR3 does not end with the conserved phenylalanine or tryptophan, this likely comes from a read error. The limits of the CDR3 on the DNA are not certain, so only TCRdb's listed CDR3 is given. The CDR3 sequence: CASMSRGQTVY. The chain is built from TRBV2 and TRBJ2-7; the table calls TRBD1, which could not be checked here. CDR1 and CDR2 from the germline V gene are SNHLY and FYNNEI. The CDR3 has 11 residues if both end residues are counted.

The chain employs TRBV9 and TRBJ2-1, with a tentative D call TRBD2 (6 bases). CDR1 is SGDLS and CDR2 is YYNGEE in the germline V gene. The CDR3 extends over 16 amino acids. Trimming removed 4 bases from V and 3 bases from J, with 17 bases in between. Written as DNA, the CDR3 is TGTGCCAGCAGCCCGACCCGCGGGACCCACTACAATGAGCAGTTCTTC. Translated, it gives CASSPTRGTHYNEQFF.

In its sample, this clone was seen once. As DNA, the CDR3 is TGCGCCAGCTCATGGACAGGGGGAGACTATGGCTACACCTTC. The encoded protein is CASSWTGGDYGYTF. The J gene is TRBJ1-2, the V gene TRBV5-1; 10 nucleotides line up with TRBD1. V dropped 7 bases and J dropped 3; count of bases not matched to a gene: 6. Germline lookup yields CDR1 SGHRS and CDR2 YFSETQ. The CDR3 sequence is 14 residues long.

The CDR3 loop reads CASSPGLEIQASYEQYF. Here the CDR3 DNA reads TGTGCCAGCAGCCCAGGTCTGGAGATCCAGGCATCCTACGAGCAGTACTTC. The V gene is TRBV4-2, the J gene TRBJ2-7; the D is unclear. The CDR3 totals 17 residues. V lost 4 bases, J lost 1 base, and 20 bases lay in between. The V gene's germline CDR1 is LGHNA and CDR2 YNFKEQ.

The chain recombines TRBV27 with TRBJ1-4; the D is unclear. The CDR3 loop spans 16 amino acids. The ends were cut back, 6 bases at V and 6 bases at J, with 20 bases in the middle. The germline V gene has CDR1 MNHEY and CDR2 SMNVEV (reference sequence). CDR3 loop: CASSSKLHGKDEKLFF. Written as DNA, the CDR3 is TGTGCCAGCAGCTCTAAGCTTCATGGGAAGGATGAAAAACTGTTTTTT.

The rearrangement links TRBV4-3 to TRBJ2-7, with D uncertain. Germline V CDR1 and CDR2: LGHNA, YSLEER. This CDR3 spans 15 amino acids. V shed 0 bases and J shed 2 bases, with 11 bases lying between them. This CDR3 is CASSQELHPTYEQYF. CDR3 nucleotides: TGCGCCAGCAGCCAAGAACTACATCCTACCTACGAGCAGTACTTC.

This clone appeared a single time. The gene calls are TRBV7-2 and TRBJ1-3; D remains unclear. In germline, CDR1 is SGHTA, CDR2 FQGNSA. This CDR3 has 14 residues. Trimming stripped 5 bases from V and 1 base from J, with 9 bases between. The CDR3 loop is CASSPTASGNTIYF. The CDR3 DNA sequence: TGTGCCAGCAGCCCGACGGCATCTGGAAACACCATATATTTT.

The V call is TRBV7-2, the J call TRBJ2-1; the D call may be TRBD1 or TRBD2 (5 bases each). Germline V lookup: CDR1 SGHTA, CDR2 FQGNSA. This CDR3 spans 18 amino acids. The V gene lost 5 bases and the J gene lost 6 bases, with 26 bases spanning the gap. CDR3 nucleotides: TGTGCCAGCAGCCCCCGTAGGAGGAAGGCCCAGGGTGGCAATGAGCAGTTCTTC. Its protein product is CASSPRRRKAQGGNEQFF.

The rearrangement links TRBV6-6 to TRBJ2-1, with 14 positions matching TRBD2. This CDR3 has 15 residues. Germline trimming cut 5 bases from V and 10 bases from J; bases unmatched to any gene: 7. Germline CDR1 and CDR2: MNHNY and SVGAGI (reference sequence). CDR3 DNA: TGTGCCAGCAGTCGACTAGCGGGAGGGCAAAGGGAGCAGTTCTTC. Protein product: CASSRLAGGQREQFF.